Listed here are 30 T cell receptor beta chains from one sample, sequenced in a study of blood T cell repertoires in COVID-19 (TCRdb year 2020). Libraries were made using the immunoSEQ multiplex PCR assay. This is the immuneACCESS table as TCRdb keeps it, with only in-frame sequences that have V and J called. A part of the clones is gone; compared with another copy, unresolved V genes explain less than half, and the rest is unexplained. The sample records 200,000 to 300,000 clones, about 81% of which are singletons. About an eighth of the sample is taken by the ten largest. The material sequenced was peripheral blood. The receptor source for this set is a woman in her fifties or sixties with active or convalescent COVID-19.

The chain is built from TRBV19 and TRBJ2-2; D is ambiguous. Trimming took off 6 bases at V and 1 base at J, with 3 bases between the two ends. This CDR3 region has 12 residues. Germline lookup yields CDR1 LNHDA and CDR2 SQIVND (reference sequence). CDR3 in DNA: TGTGCCAGTAGCAAGAACACCGGGGAGCTGTTTTTT. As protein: CASSKNTGELFF.

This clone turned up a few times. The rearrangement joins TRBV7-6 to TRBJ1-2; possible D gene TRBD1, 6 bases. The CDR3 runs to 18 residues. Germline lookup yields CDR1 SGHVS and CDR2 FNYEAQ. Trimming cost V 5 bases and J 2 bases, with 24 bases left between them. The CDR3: CASSTKQGGIGINYGYTF. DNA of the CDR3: TGTGCCAGCAGCACCAAACAGGGAGGGATTGGGATAAACTATGGCTACACCTTC.

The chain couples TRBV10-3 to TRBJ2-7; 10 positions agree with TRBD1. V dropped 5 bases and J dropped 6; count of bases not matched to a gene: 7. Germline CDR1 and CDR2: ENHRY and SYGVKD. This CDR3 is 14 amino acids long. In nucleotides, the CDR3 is TGTGCCATCAGTCTGGGACAGGGGAGAGTCGAGCAGTACTTC. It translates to CAISLGQGRVEQYF.

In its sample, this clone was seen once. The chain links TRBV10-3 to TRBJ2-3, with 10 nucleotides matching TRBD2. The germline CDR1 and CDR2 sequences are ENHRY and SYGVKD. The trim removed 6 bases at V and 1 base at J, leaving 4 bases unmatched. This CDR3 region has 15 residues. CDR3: CAIREAGGGTDTQYF. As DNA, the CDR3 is TGTGCCATCAGGGAAGCGGGGGGGGGCACAGATACGCAGTATTTT.

The CDR3 nucleotides read TGTGCCAGCAGTGAATCCGGGCAGGGTAATTCACCCCTCCACTTT. Amino acid sequence: CASSESGQGNSPLHF. The rearrangement uses TRBV25-1 and TRBJ1-6; weak D call: TRBD1 (5 bases). From germline, CDR1 is MGHDK and CDR2 SYGVNS. V was cut by 1 base and J by 6 bases, with 10 bases left in between. This CDR3 region has 15 residues.

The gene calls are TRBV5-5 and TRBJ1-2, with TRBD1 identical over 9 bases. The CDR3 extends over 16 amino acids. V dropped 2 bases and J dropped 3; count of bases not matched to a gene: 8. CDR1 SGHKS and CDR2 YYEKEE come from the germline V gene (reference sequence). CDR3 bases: TGTGCCAGCAGCTTTCATAAGACAGGGGGGGACTATGGCTACACCTTC. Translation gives CASSFHKTGGDYGYTF.

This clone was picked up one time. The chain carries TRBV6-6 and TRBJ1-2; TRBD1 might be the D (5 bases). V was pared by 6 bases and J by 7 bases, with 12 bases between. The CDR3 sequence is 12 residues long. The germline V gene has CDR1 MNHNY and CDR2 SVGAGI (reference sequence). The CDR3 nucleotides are TGTGCCAGCAGGCCTGGTCAGGGTGGCTACACCTTC. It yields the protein CASRPGQGGYTF.

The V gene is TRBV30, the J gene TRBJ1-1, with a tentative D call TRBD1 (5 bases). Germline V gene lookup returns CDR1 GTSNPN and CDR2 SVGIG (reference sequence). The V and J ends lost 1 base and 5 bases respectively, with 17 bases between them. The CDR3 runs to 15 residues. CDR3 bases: TGTGCCTGGAGTGGAGGACTGGGGGGGAAGACTGAAGCTTTCTTT. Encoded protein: CAWSGGLGGKTEAFF.

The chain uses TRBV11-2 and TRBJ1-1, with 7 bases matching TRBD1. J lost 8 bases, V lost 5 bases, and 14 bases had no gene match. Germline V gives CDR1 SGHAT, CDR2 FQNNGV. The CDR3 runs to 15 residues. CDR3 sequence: CASSQLRGPRSEAFF. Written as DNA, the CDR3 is TGTGCCAGCAGCCAGCTGAGGGGGCCCCGGTCCGAAGCTTTCTTT.

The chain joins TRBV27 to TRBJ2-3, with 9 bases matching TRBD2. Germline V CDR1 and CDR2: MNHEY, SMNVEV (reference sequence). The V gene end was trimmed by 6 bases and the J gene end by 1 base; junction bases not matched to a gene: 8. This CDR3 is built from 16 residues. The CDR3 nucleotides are TGTGCCAGCAGACCCCTAGCGGGGACCCGCACAGATACGCAGTATTTT. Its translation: CASRPLAGTRTDTQYF.

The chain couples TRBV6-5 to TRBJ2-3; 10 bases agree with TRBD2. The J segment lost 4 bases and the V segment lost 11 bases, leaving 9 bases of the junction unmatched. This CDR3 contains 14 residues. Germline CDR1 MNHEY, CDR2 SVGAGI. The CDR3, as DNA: TGTGCCGCGGAGCGGGGGGGCGTTGCAGATACGCAGTATTTT. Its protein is CAAERGGVADTQYF.

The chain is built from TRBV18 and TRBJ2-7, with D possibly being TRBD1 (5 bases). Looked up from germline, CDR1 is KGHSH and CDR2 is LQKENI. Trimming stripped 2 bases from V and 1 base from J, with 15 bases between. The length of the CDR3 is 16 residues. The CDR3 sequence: CASSPSAGPYSYEQYF. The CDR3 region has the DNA TGTGCCAGCTCACCAAGTGCAGGGCCCTATTCCTACGAGCAGTACTTC.

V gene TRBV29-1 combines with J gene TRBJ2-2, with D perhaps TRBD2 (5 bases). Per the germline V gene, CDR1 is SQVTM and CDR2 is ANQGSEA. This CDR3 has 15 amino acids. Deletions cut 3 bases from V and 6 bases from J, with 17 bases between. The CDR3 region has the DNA TGCAGCGTTGAGCACCCGGAGCACGGGGCCGGGGAGCTGTTTTTT. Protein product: CSVEHPEHGAGELFF.

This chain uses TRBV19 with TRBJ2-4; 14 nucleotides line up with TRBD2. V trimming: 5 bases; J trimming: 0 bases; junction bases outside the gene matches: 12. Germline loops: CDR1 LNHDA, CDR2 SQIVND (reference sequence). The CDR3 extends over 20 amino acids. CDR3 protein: CASSAGLAGAIRLAKNIQYF. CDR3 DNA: TGTGCCAGTAGTGCGGGACTAGCGGGGGCAATTAGACTAGCCAAAAACATTCAGTACTTC.

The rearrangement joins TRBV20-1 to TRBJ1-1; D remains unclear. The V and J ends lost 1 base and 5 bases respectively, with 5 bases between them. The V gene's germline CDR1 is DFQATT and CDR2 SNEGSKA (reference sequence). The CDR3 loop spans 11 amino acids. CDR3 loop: CSARVSTEAFF. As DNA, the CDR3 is TGCAGTGCTAGAGTTAGTACTGAAGCTTTCTTT.

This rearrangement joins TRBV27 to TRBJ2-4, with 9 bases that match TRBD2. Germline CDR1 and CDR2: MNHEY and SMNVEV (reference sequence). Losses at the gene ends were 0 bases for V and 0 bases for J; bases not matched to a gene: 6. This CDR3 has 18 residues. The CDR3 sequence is CASSLSGRGGLAKNIQYF. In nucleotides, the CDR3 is TGTGCCAGCAGTTTATCTGGGCGGGGGGGTCTAGCCAAAAACATTCAGTACTTC.

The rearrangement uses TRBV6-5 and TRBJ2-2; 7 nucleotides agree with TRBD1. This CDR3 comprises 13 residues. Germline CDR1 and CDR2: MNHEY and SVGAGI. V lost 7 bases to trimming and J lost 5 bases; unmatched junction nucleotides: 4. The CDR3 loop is CASKNRGTGELFF. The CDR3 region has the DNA TGTGCCAGCAAAAACAGGGGTACCGGGGAGCTGTTTTTT.

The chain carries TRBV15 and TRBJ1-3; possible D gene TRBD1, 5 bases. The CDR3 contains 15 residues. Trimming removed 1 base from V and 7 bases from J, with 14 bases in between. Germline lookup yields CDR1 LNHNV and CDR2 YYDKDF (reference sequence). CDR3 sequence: CATSRVTGLGNTIYF. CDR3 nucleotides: TGTGCCACCAGCAGAGTTACAGGCCTCGGGAACACCATATATTTT.

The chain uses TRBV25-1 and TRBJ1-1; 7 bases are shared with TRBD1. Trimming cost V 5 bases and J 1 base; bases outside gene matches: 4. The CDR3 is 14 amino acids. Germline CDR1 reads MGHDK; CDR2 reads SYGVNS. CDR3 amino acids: CASSLNRGNTEAFF. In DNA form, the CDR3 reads TGTGCCAGCAGTTTAAACAGGGGGAACACTGAAGCTTTCTTT.

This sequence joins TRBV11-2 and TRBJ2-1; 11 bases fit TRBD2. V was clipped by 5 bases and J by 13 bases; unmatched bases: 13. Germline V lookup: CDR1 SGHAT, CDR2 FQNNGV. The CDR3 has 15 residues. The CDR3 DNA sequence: TGTGCCAGCAGCCCAAACCCCGGGACTAGCGGCCTACAGTTCTTC. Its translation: CASSPNPGTSGLQFF.

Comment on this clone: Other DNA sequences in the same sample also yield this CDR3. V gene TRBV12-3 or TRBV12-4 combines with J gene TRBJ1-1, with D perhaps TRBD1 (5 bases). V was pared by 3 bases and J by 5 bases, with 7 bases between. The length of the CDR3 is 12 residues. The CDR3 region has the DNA TGTGCCAGCAGTTTCCAGGGAACTGAAGCTTTCTTT. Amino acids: CASSFQGTEAFF.

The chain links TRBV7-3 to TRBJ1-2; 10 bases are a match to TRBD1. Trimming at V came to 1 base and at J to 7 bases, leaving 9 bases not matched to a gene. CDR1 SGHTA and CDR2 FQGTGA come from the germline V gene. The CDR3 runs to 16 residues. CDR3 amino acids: CASSLNPGQGVSGYTF. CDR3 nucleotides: TGTGCCAGCAGCTTAAACCCTGGACAGGGGGTTAGTGGCTACACCTTC.

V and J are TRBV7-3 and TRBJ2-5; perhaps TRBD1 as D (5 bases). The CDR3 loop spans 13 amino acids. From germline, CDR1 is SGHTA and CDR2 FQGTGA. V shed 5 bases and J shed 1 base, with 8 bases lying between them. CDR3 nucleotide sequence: TGTGCCAGCAGCCGACAGCCCCAAGAGACCCAGTACTTC. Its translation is CASSRQPQETQYF.

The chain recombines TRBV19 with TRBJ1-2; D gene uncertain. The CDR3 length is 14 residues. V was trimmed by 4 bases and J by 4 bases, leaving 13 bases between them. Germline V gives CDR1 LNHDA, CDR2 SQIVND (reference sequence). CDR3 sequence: CASSTIGRPYGYTF. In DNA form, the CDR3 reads TGTGCCAGTAGTACAATTGGGAGGCCCTATGGCTACACCTTC.

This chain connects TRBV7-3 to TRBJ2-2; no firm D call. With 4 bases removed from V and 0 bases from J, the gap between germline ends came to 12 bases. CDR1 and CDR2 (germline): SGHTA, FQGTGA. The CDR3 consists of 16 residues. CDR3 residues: CASSSGGTANTGELFF. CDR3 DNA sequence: TGTGCCAGCAGCTCCGGCGGCACCGCGAACACCGGGGAGCTGTTTTTT.

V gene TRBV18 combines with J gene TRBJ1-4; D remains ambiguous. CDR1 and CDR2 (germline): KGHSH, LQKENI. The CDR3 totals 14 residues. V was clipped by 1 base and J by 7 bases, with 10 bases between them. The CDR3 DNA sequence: TGTGCCAGCTCACCACTACGGGGTCCTGAAAAACTGTTTTTT. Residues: CASSPLRGPEKLFF.

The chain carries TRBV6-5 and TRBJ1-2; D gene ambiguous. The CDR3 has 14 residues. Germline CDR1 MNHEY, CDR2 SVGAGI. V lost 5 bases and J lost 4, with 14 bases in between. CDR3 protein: CASSTDLGFYGYTF. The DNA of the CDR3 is TGTGCCAGCAGTACGGACTTAGGGTTCTATGGCTACACCTTC.

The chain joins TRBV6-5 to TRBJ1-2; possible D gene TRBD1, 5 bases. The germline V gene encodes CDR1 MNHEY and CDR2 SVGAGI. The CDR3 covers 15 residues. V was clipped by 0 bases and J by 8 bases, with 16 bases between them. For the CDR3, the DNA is TGTGCCAGCAGTTACTCCCCAGGGTCCGGTGTCGGCTACACCTTC. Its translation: CASSYSPGSGVGYTF.

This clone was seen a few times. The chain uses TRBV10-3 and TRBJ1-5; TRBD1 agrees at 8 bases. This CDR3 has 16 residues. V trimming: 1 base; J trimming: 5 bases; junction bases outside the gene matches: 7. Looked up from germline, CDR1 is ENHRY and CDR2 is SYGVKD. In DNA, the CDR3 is TGTGCCATCAGTGAGTGGGGCCAGGGGGCAGATCAGCCCCAGCATTTT. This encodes CAISEWGQGADQPQHF.

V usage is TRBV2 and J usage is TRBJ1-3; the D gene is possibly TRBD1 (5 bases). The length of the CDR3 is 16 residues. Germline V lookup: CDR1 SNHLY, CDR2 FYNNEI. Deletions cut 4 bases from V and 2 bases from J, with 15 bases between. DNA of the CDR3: TGTGCCAGCAGTGGGGGGGGAGGACTCCCTGGAAACACCATATATTTT. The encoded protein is CASSGGGGLPGNTIYF.